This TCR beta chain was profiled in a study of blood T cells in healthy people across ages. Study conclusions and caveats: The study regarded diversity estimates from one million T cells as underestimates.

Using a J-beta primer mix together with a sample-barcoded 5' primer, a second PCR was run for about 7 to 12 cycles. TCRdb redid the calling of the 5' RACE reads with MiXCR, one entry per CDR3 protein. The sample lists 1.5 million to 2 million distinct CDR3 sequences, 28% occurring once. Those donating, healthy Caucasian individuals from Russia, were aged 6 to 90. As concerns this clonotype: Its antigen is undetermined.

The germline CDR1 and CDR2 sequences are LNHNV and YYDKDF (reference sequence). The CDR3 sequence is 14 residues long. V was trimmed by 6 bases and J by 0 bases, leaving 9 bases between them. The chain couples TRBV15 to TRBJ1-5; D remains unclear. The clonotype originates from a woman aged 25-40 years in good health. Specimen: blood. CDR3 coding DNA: TGTGCCACCAGTTTCGAGGGTAGCAATCAGCCCCAGCATTTT. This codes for CATSFEGSNQPQHF.